A selection of T cell receptor beta chains follows, all from one sample in a study of blood T cell repertoires in COVID-19. TCRdb's table, derived via immunoSEQ multiplex PCR, lists solely in-frame clones and lacks some. The sample holds under 90,000 clones, 80% seen once. What was sequenced was peripheral blood. These receptor sequences come from a human donor in a cohort sampled during active COVID-19. The CDR3 runs from the conserved cysteine through the conserved F or W. A D gene is named only where the DNA matches it firmly. Only some rows state a clone size, as once, few, many or a class for expanded clones.

J gene: TRBJ1-5; D gene: TRBD1; CDR3 length: 14; V gene: TRBV6-1; clone size: once; CDR3 DNA: TGTGCCAGCAGTGAAGGAACAGGGGTTCAGCCCCAGCATTTT; CDR3 protein: CASSEGTGVQPQHF
J gene: TRBJ2-2; D gene: TRBD2; CDR3 length: 18; V gene: TRBV9; clone size: .; CDR3 DNA: TGTGCCAGCAGCGTAGGGACTAGCGGGGGCCAAAGGACCGGGGAGCTGTTTTTT; CDR3 protein: CASSVGTSGGQRTGELFF
J gene: TRBJ1-1; D gene: .; CDR3 length: 13; V gene: TRBV11-2; clone size: once; CDR3 DNA: TGTGCCAGCAGCAGCAAGACAAACACTGAAGCTTTCTTT; CDR3 protein: CASSSKTNTEAFF
J gene: TRBJ2-3; D gene: TRBD2; CDR3 length: 16; V gene: TRBV5-4; clone size: few; CDR3 DNA: TGTGCCAGCAGCTTGAACGGGGGGGCCTCTTCAGATACGCAGTATTTT; CDR3 protein: CASSLNGGASSDTQYF
J gene: TRBJ2-1; D gene: TRBD2; CDR3 length: 13; V gene: TRBV30; clone size: .; CDR3 DNA: TGTGCCTGGAGTGCCCTAGCGGGAGGTAAGCAGTTCTTC; CDR3 protein: CAWSALAGGKQFF
J gene: TRBJ2-1; D gene: TRBD1; CDR3 length: 16; V gene: TRBV4-3; clone size: .; CDR3 DNA: TGCGCCAGCAGCCAAGATGGACAGGGCGCCTACAATGAGCAGTTCTTC; CDR3 protein: CASSQDGQGAYNEQFF
J gene: TRBJ2-3; D gene: TRBD2; CDR3 length: 15; V gene: TRBV12-5; clone size: .; CDR3 DNA: TGTGCTAGTGCATCTTTCGGGGGGGCCACAGATACGCAGTATTTT; CDR3 protein: CASASFGGATDTQYF
J gene: TRBJ1-5; D gene: TRBD1; CDR3 length: 14; V gene: TRBV24-1; clone size: .; CDR3 DNA: TGTGCCACCAGCAGGACAGGGGGCAATCAGCCCCAGCATTTT; CDR3 protein: CATSRTGGNQPQHF
J gene: TRBJ2-3; D gene: TRBD2; CDR3 length: 14; V gene: TRBV5-8; clone size: .; CDR3 DNA: TGTGCCAGCAGGCGGACTAGCAGCGCAGATACGCAGTATTTT; CDR3 protein: CASRRTSSADTQYF
J gene: TRBJ2-7; D gene: TRBD1; CDR3 length: 13; V gene: TRBV19; clone size: few; CDR3 DNA: TGTGCCAGTAGTATGCGGGACAGGGACGAGCAGTACTTC; CDR3 protein: CASSMRDRDEQYF
J gene: TRBJ1-4; D gene: .; CDR3 length: 15; V gene: TRBV18; clone size: few; CDR3 DNA: TGTGCCAGCTCACCAGACAGAGCAACTAATGAAAAACTGTTTTTT; CDR3 protein: CASSPDRATNEKLFF
J gene: TRBJ1-1; D gene: .; CDR3 length: 15; V gene: TRBV11-2; clone size: .; CDR3 DNA: TGTGCCAGCAGCTTTAAGCCAGGGGCGAGCACTGAAGCTTTCTTT; CDR3 protein: CASSFKPGASTEAFF
J gene: TRBJ2-5; D gene: .; CDR3 length: 15; V gene: TRBV4-2; clone size: .; CDR3 DNA: TGTGCCAGCAGCCCATGGGGGGGCGACCCAAGAGACCAGTACTTC; CDR3 protein: CASSPWGGDPRDQYF
J gene: TRBJ1-6; D gene: .; CDR3 length: 13; V gene: TRBV7-9; clone size: few; CDR3 DNA: TGTGCCAGCCACGAGTTCGATAATTCACCCCTCCACTTT; CDR3 protein: CASHEFDNSPLHF
J gene: TRBJ2-7; D gene: TRBD2; CDR3 length: 17; V gene: TRBV11-2; clone size: .; CDR3 DNA: TGTGCCAGCAGCTTAGTAGCGGGGGGCCTGAGCTCCTACGAGCAGTACTTC; CDR3 protein: CASSLVAGGLSSYEQYF
J gene: TRBJ2-3; D gene: TRBD1; CDR3 length: 17; V gene: TRBV3-1/TRBV3-2; clone size: .; CDR3 DNA: TGTGCCAGCAGCCGGCGACAGGGGGCCGATGGCACAGATACGCAGTATTTT; CDR3 protein: CASSRRQGADGTDTQYF
J gene: TRBJ1-5; D gene: TRBD1; CDR3 length: 15; V gene: TRBV2; clone size: .; CDR3 DNA: TGTGCCAGCAGTGATGCGGACAGGGGGGGCCAGCCCCAGCATTTT; CDR3 protein: CASSDADRGGQPQHF
J gene: TRBJ2-1; D gene: TRBD2; CDR3 length: 15; V gene: TRBV7-2; clone size: .; CDR3 DNA: TGTGCCAGCAGCTTTCGGGGGGGCGGCTACAATGAGCAGTTCTTC; CDR3 protein: CASSFRGGGYNEQFF
J gene: TRBJ2-1; D gene: .; CDR3 length: 14; V gene: TRBV2; clone size: .; CDR3 DNA: TGTGCCAGCAGCAGGACTTACTCCTACAATGAGCAGTTCTTC; CDR3 protein: CASSRTYSYNEQFF
J gene: TRBJ2-5; D gene: TRBD2; CDR3 length: 17; V gene: TRBV6-2/TRBV6-3; clone size: .; CDR3 DNA: TGTGCCAGCAGCCCTGTTAGCGGGGGGGCGGTGGTAGAGACCCAGTACTTC; CDR3 protein: CASSPVSGGAVVETQYF
J gene: TRBJ1-5; D gene: TRBD1; CDR3 length: 13; V gene: TRBV7-2; clone size: once; CDR3 DNA: TGTGCCTCCGGGACAGGGACGGGTCAGCCCCAGCATTTT; CDR3 protein: CASGTGTGQPQHF
J gene: TRBJ1-2; D gene: .; CDR3 length: 13; V gene: TRBV28; clone size: once; CDR3 DNA: TGTGCCAGCAGTCCCCAAAAAAACTATGGCTACACCTTC; CDR3 protein: CASSPQKNYGYTF
J gene: TRBJ1-6; D gene: TRBD1; CDR3 length: 19; V gene: TRBV2; clone size: .; CDR3 DNA: TGTGCCAGCAGTGAGGGGACAGGGGGCCTATTAGCTTCTAATTCACCCCTCCACTTT; CDR3 protein: CASSEGTGGLLASNSPLHF
J gene: TRBJ1-4; D gene: .; CDR3 length: 13; V gene: TRBV19; clone size: .; CDR3 DNA: TGTGCCAGTATTAGGGGAACTAATGAAAAACTGTTTTTT; CDR3 protein: CASIRGTNEKLFF
J gene: TRBJ2-6; D gene: TRBD1; CDR3 length: 16; V gene: TRBV30; clone size: .; CDR3 DNA: TGTGCCTGGTGGGGGGACAGGGGGATTGGGGCCAACGTCCTGACTTTC; CDR3 protein: CAWWGDRGIGANVLTF
J gene: TRBJ1-2; D gene: .; CDR3 length: 15; V gene: TRBV7-2; clone size: few; CDR3 DNA: TGTGCCAGCAGCTCAAAGCCCGGGACACCCTATGGCTACACCTTC; CDR3 protein: CASSSKPGTPYGYTF
J gene: TRBJ2-1; D gene: TRBD1; CDR3 length: 16; V gene: TRBV9; clone size: .; CDR3 DNA: TGTGCCAGCAGCGTATGGGACAGGGCGAGGGACAATGAGCAGTTCTTC; CDR3 protein: CASSVWDRARDNEQFF
J gene: TRBJ2-3; D gene: .; CDR3 length: 15; V gene: TRBV5-4; clone size: .; CDR3 DNA: TGTGCCAGCAGTCTAACCCGAGGGAGCCCAGATACGCAGTATTTT; CDR3 protein: CASSLTRGSPDTQYF
J gene: TRBJ1-2; D gene: TRBD1; CDR3 length: 13; V gene: TRBV9; clone size: many; CDR3 DNA: TGTGCCAGCAGCAAGGGACAGGTAGTCGGCTACACCTTC; CDR3 protein: CASSKGQVVGYTF
J gene: TRBJ2-5; D gene: .; CDR3 length: 11; V gene: TRBV20-1; clone size: .; CDR3 DNA: TGCAGTGCTAGAGATGGGGCGACCGAGTACTTC; CDR3 protein: CSARDGATEYF
J gene: TRBJ2-6; D gene: .; CDR3 length: 18; V gene: TRBV4-1; clone size: once; CDR3 DNA: TGCGCCAGCAGCCAATTCGGGTCGGGTTACTCTGGGGCCAACGTCCTGACTTTC; CDR3 protein: CASSQFGSGYSGANVLTF
J gene: TRBJ2-3; D gene: .; CDR3 length: 14; V gene: TRBV4-3; clone size: .; CDR3 DNA: TGCGCCAGCAGCCAAGGGTGGGCCACAGATACGCAGTATTTT; CDR3 protein: CASSQGWATDTQYF
J gene: TRBJ2-1; D gene: .; CDR3 length: 15; V gene: TRBV7-2; clone size: .; CDR3 DNA: TGTGCCAGCAGCTGGAGGGCCAACGGCTACAATGAGCAGTTCTTC; CDR3 protein: CASSWRANGYNEQFF
J gene: TRBJ2-7; D gene: TRBD1; CDR3 length: 15; V gene: TRBV29-1; clone size: .; CDR3 DNA: TGCAGCGTTGCGACTCCGAGGACAGGGGGCTACGAGCAGTACTTC; CDR3 protein: CSVATPRTGGYEQYF
J gene: TRBJ2-3; D gene: TRBD2; CDR3 length: 16; V gene: TRBV6-5; clone size: .; CDR3 DNA: TGTGCCAGCAGTTACTCCCCCGGGGGGGGGACAGATACGCAGTATTTT; CDR3 protein: CASSYSPGGGTDTQYF
J gene: TRBJ2-2; D gene: .; CDR3 length: 13; V gene: TRBV5-5; clone size: .; CDR3 DNA: TGTGCCAGCAGCTTGCTGAACACCGGGGAGCTGTTTTTT; CDR3 protein: CASSLLNTGELFF
J gene: TRBJ1-3; D gene: .; CDR3 length: 16; V gene: TRBV30; clone size: .; CDR3 DNA: TGTGCCTGGCATAAGCTGAGTTCTGGAGGAGGAAACACCATATATTTT; CDR3 protein: CAWHKLSSGGGNTIYF
J gene: TRBJ1-5; D gene: TRBD1; CDR3 length: 16; V gene: TRBV27; clone size: few; CDR3 DNA: TGTGCCAGCAGTTCAATCGACAGGGGAAGCAATCAGCCCCAGCATTTT; CDR3 protein: CASSSIDRGSNQPQHF
J gene: TRBJ2-4; D gene: .; CDR3 length: 13; V gene: TRBV6-2/TRBV6-3; clone size: once; CDR3 DNA: TGTGCCAGCAGCAACTTGGTGGGAGGCCCTAGGTACTTC; CDR3 protein: CASSNLVGGPRYF
J gene: TRBJ2-1; D gene: .; CDR3 length: 16; V gene: TRBV3-1/TRBV3-2; clone size: .; CDR3 DNA: TGTGCCAGCAGCCAAGTGGCTAGCTCCTCCTACAATGAGCAGTTCTTC; CDR3 protein: CASSQVASSSYNEQFF
J gene: TRBJ2-2; D gene: TRBD2; CDR3 length: 16; V gene: TRBV5-1; clone size: .; CDR3 DNA: TGCGCCAGCAGCTTGGAACGGCCGGGAGGCACCGGGGAGCTGTTTTTT; CDR3 protein: CASSLERPGGTGELFF
J gene: TRBJ2-2; D gene: TRBD1; CDR3 length: 17; V gene: TRBV9; clone size: .; CDR3 DNA: TGTGCCAGCAGCGTAGAGGGGGACAGGAGTTACACCGGGGAGCTGTTTTTT; CDR3 protein: CASSVEGDRSYTGELFF
J gene: TRBJ1-4; D gene: TRBD1; CDR3 length: 15; V gene: TRBV7-9; clone size: .; CDR3 DNA: TGTGCCAGCAGCTTGGGACAGGGGACGCGTCAAAAACTGTTTTTT; CDR3 protein: CASSLGQGTRQKLFF
J gene: TRBJ2-1; D gene: TRBD1; CDR3 length: 14; V gene: TRBV5-1; clone size: .; CDR3 DNA: TGCGCCAGCACCCACAGGGGGCGCCTTAATGAGCAGTTCTTC; CDR3 protein: CASTHRGRLNEQFF